This TCR beta chain was sequenced during a study of identical twins listed by TCRdb under 2016. With respect to the entire study: The study deep-sequenced TCR alpha and beta repertoires from monozygotic twins, unrelated adults of various ages and cord blood to test whether fetal clonotypes persist. To rule out contamination, the twin experiments were replicated at different times with different library preparation protocols. Results the study describes overall, beyond this receptor: In monozygotic twins, out-of-frame TCR alpha sharing was systematically underestimated by recombination models, although the models agreed with sharing between unrelated individuals. Out-of-frame TCR alpha sequences shared between twins showed an excess of low generation-probability sequences compared with coincidental sharing between unrelated individuals. Invariant T cells such as MAIT and iNKT could partly confound zero-insertion analyses, although diverse VJ usage argued against such confounding for most clonotypes. Abundant cord blood beta clonotypes carried fewer insertions; young adult naive repertoires showed a weaker similar trend, while memory repertoires showed none. Because the same donors could not be followed over many years, the conclusions depended on cross-sectional statistical analysis. A weaker excess of twin sharing was found in beta out-of-frame sequences because the signal-to-noise ratio was lowered by fewer shared sequences.

The receptor library was made with 5' RACE. Sequencing was carried out with an Illumina HiSeq 2000. Template switching added a universal primer binding site, and the final cDNA carried a unique molecular identifier that allowed TCR cDNA molecules to be counted accurately. Specific primers in the conserved constant-segment region were used to synthesize first-strand cDNA for TCR alpha and beta chains. To control for contamination, every cDNA library carried two barcodes: a SMART-Mk sample barcode plus Illumina barcodes. TruSeq adapter sequences and Illumina sample barcodes were added in two successive PCR steps. TCR alpha and beta cDNA libraries were sequenced on the Illumina HiSeq platform with custom primers. The source study handled its data this way. Unique molecular identifiers were extracted from raw reads with MiGEC, and CDR3 positions were determined with MiXCR. Recombination models were inferred per individual with the repgenHMM and IGoR tools using an EM algorithm. Shared clonotype analysis was performed with the tcR package in R, normalizing sharing by the product of cloneset sizes. Out-of-frame nonproductive sequences were analyzed to study raw recombination free of thymic and clonal selection effects. The public reads were quality trimmed at Q25 with fastp and then assembled into clones with MiXCR by TCRdb, keeping productive beta chains. Identical CDR3 protein sequences are pooled into one entry, listed with their most common genes and DNA. TCRdb, not the authors, supplied the V and J calls. The sample includes 700,000 or so distinct CDR3 sequences, with 8.5% to 9.5% observed a single time. 0.75% to 1% of the sample comes from the top ten.

The junction carries 14 bases between V and J, which are trimmed by 4 bases and 10 bases respectively. From the germline V gene (reference sequence), CDR1 is GTSNPN and CDR2 is SVGIG. The CDR3 measures 12 amino acids from cysteine to phenylalanine. Only the CDR3 portion is preserved as DNA: 36 bases, with reading frame beginning at the first base. Every donor in the study was a healthy Caucasian. The twin cohort consisted of three pairs of female monozygotic twins, all aged roughly 18 to 29 years. RNA for TCR libraries was isolated from peripheral blood mononuclear cells. Turning to this clonotype: It lacks a known antigen. Base qualities are not provided; no much larger clone lies one nucleotide away.

These data were also reused for a study on yellow fever vaccine responses in identical twins. The second paper further reports: According to the authors, the vaccine-induced T cell response in identical twins seemed to be partly convergent and partly specific to each individual. The study precisely tracked vaccine-responding T cell clones in identical twins.

The sequencing sample was made of PBMCs. The clonotype comes from a woman between 18 and 29 years old in good health. The rearrangement combines TRBV30 with TRBJ2-1; the D gene is possibly TRBD2, with 5 bases matching. The CDR3 reads CAWKADLQEQFF. The DNA reads as follows: TGTGCCTGGAAAGCGGACTTACAGGAGCAGTTCTTC. With the portions outside the CDR3 filled from the reference TRBV30 and TRBJ2-1 genes, the complete variable region becomes SQTIHQWPATLVQPVGSPLSLECTVEGTSNPNLYWYRQAAGRGLQLLFYSVGIGQISSEVPQNLSASRPQDRQFILSSKKLLLSDSGFYLCAWKADLQEQFFGPGTRLTVL.